The T cell receptor (beta chain) described here comes from a study of glioma-infiltrating T cells. Overall study results and limits: Tissue-blood divergence was below expectation in non-neoplastic patients, above in gliomas. Tissue and blood shared very few CDR3 sequences.

The germline V gene has CDR1 LGHNA and CDR2 YNFKEQ. The CDR3 spans 17 residues. The junction had 8 bases not matched to a gene; V was cut back by 4 bases and J by 4 bases. This clonotype was detected a few times. No antigen is known for it. Amplification of TCR alpha and beta CDR3 regions from RNA used iRepertoire nested multiplex PCR. One entry per CDR3 protein results from TCRdb running MiXCR on the multiplex PCR reads. The sample yields 100,000 to 150,000 distinct CDR3 sequences, approximately 26% seen once. The chain joins TRBV4-2 to TRBJ2-3, with 13 bases matching TRBD2. This TCR was sampled from a human donor with low-grade glioma or glioblastoma, undergoing nonglioma brain surgery, or in good health (not recorded which). The specimen was glioma tissue, nonneoplastic brain tissue, or PBMCs (not recorded which). DNA for the CDR3: TGTGCCAGCAGCCCAGCGGGCGGGACTAGCGGGGCAGATACGCAGTATTTT. This gives the protein CASSPAGGTSGADTQYF.